A selection of T cell receptor beta chains follows, all from one sample in a study of memory CD4+ T cells and cytomegalovirus serostatus. TCRdb's copy holds only in-frame clones and misses some; the assay was immunoSEQ multiplex PCR. The table records under 55,000 clones, about 80% of them present only once. The sample taken for sequencing was memory CD4+ T cells from blood. The receptors were sampled from an adult in good health and CMV-seropositive. Each CDR3 is given without its conserved first and last residue. A D gene is named only where the DNA matches it firmly.

>TRBJ1-1|-|TRBV18
ASSLSKNTEAF
>TRBJ1-1|-|TRBV28
ASTPGQGFGAAF
>TRBJ1-6|-|TRBV7-8
ASSSRQRQNSPLH
>TRBJ1-2|-|TRBV19
ASSIGTIRPQHGYT
>TRBJ2-2|-|TRBV5-1
ASSLAGGGSNTGELF
>TRBJ2-7|-|TRBV19
ASRGGTYEQY
>TRBJ2-1|TRBD2|TRBV2
ASIPRTSGANEQF
>TRBJ2-2|-|TRBV18
ASSPSQGSGELF
>TRBJ1-6|-|TRBV6-5
ASRPGQGGGTLH
>TRBJ2-3|TRBD2|TRBV18
ASSRTDSGVSTDTQY
>TRBJ1-1|-|TRBV7-8
ASSLQPPSRNTEAF
>TRBJ2-2|TRBD2|TRBV5-4
ASSLLAGRNTGELF
>TRBJ1-2|TRBD1|TRBV5-1
ASSWDRDYGYT
>TRBJ2-3|TRBD1|TRBV18
ASSPTGAMTDTQY
>TRBJ2-1|-|TRBV7-9
ASSLGLIRLGSYNEQF
>TRBJ2-1|TRBD2|TRBV10-2
ASRGLAGEESSYNEQF
>TRBJ1-4|-|TRBV11-2
ASSPGWTNEKLF
>TRBJ2-5|TRBD2|TRBV11-2
ASSPKGLAGTQY
>TRBJ2-5|TRBD2|TRBV6-1
ASRSRGAQETQY
>TRBJ1-5|TRBD1|TRBV30
AWRPRQGSNQPQH
>TRBJ2-7|TRBD2|TRBV18
ASSPRTSRGSYEQY
>TRBJ2-7|-|TRBV21-1
ASGKRGYEQY
>TRBJ1-1|-|TRBV2
ASSGGGGGWTEAF
>TRBJ2-7|TRBD2|TRBV2
AATSGDPPYEQY
>TRBJ1-3|-|TRBV7-9
ASSPKARISGNTIY
>TRBJ2-1|-|TRBV9
ASSHVRRRTQEPDNEQF
>TRBJ2-7|TRBD1|TRBV5-5
ASSPGQSSYEQY
>TRBJ2-1|TRBD2|TRBV5-1
ASTIAGGNYNEQF
>TRBJ2-7|-|TRBV4-2
ASSQVLSELDYEQY
>TRBJ2-3|-|TRBV20-1
SASDHTQY
>TRBJ2-5|TRBD2|TRBV7-2
ASSIREREGGTQY
>TRBJ2-3|-|TRBV6-5
ATKLGGRTDTQY
>TRBJ1-1|-|TRBV5-5
ASSWDIRTNTEAF
>TRBJ1-4|-|TRBV19
ASGRQGQDEKLF
>TRBJ1-3|-|TRBV11-2
ASSTGSLGSGNTIY
>TRBJ2-5|TRBD2|TRBV2
AGGTSGETQY
>TRBJ2-3|-|TRBV18
ASSQYTDTQY
>TRBJ2-1|TRBD1|TRBV5-1
ASSVGTGGYNEQF
>TRBJ1-5|-|TRBV6-1
ATSRGMGQPQH
>TRBJ1-4|TRBD1|TRBV7-9
ASSLDRARYSRDEKLF
>TRBJ1-1|-|TRBV7-2
ASSTKRNTEAF
>TRBJ2-3|-|TRBV6-6
ASSRLGLETDTQY
>TRBJ1-3|-|TRBV12-5
ASGRELWTGNTIY
>TRBJ2-2|-|TRBV19
ASDGGVKTGELF
>TRBJ2-7|TRBD2|TRBV7-6
ASSLGPSGNYEQY